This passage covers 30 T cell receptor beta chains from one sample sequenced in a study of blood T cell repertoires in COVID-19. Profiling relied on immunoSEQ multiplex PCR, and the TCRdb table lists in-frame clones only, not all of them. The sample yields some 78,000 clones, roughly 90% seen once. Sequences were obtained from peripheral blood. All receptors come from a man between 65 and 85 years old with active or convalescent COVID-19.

CDR3 sequence reads: CSLTPGETQYF. The CDR3 coding sequence is TGCTCCTTGACCCCCGGGGAGACCCAGTACTTC. The V and J genes are TRBV20-1 and TRBJ2-5, with D hard to call. Germline V gene data show CDR1 as DFQATT and CDR2 as SNEGSKA (reference sequence). The CDR3 loop spans 11 amino acids.

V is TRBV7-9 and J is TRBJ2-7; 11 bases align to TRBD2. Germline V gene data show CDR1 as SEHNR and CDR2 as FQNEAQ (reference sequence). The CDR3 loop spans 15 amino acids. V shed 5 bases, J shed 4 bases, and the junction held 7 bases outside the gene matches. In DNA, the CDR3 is TGTGCCAGCAGCCCCGGGACTAGCGGAAAATACGAGCAGTACTTC. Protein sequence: CASSPGTSGKYEQYF.

CDR3: CASSDLNEKLFF. The CDR3 nucleotides are TGTGCCAGCAGTGACTTAAATGAAAAACTGTTTTTT. The genes are TRBV2 and TRBJ1-4; D remains unclear. Germline assignment: CDR1 SNHLY and CDR2 FYNNEI. The CDR3 is 12 residues long. V shed 3 bases and J shed 5 bases, with 4 bases lying between them. Looking up the rest from reference TRBV2 and TRBJ1-4 gives the full variable domain: EPEVTQTPSHQVTQMGQEVILRCVPISNHLYFYWYRQILGQKVEFLVSFYNNEISEKSEIFDDQFSVERPDGSNFTLKIRSTKLEDSAMYFCASSDLNEKLFFGSGTQLSVL.

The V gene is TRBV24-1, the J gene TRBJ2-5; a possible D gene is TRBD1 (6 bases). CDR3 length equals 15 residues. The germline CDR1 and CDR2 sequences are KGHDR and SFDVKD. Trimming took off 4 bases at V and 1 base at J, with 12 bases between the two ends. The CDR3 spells CATSERTVRQETQYF. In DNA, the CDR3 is TGTGCCACCAGTGAGAGGACAGTTCGCCAAGAGACCCAGTACTTC.

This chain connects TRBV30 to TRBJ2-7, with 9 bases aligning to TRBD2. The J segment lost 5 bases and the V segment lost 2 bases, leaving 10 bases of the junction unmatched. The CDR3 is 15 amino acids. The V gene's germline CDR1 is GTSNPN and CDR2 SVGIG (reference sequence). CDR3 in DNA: TGTGCCTGGAGTCCCCTACGGCGGGGGGGCGACGAGCAGTACTTC. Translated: CAWSPLRRGGDEQYF.

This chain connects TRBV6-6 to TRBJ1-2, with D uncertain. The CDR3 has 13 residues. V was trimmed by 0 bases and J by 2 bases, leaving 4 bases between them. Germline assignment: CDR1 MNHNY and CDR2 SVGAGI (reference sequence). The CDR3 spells CASSYSENYGYTF. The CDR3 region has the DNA TGTGCCAGCAGTTACTCGGAGAACTATGGCTACACCTTC.

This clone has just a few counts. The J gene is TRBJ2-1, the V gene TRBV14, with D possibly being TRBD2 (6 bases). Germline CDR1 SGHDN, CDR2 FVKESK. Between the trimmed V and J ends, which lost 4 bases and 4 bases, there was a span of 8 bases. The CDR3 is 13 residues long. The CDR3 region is CASSPGEYNEQFF. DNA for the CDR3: TGTGCCAGCAGCCCGGGGGAATACAATGAGCAGTTCTTC.

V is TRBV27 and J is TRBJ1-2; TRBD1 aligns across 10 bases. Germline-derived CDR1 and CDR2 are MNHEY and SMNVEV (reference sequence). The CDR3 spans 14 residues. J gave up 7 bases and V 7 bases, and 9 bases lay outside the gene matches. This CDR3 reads CASTETGGGGGYTF. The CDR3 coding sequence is TGTGCCAGCACCGAGACAGGGGGCGGGGGTGGCTACACCTTC.

CDR3 nucleotides: TGCGCCAGCAGCACCGAGACAGGGGGCAAGCAGTACTTC. It is translated as CASSTETGGKQYF. The V call is TRBV5-1, the J call TRBJ2-7, with 10 positions matching TRBD1. Germline V gives CDR1 SGHRS, CDR2 YFSETQ. V shed 4 bases and J 8 bases; nucleotides not matched to a gene: 6. This CDR3 is 13 amino acids long. The entire variable domain, with the rest obtained from reference TRBV5-1 and TRBJ2-7, is as follows: KAGVTQTPRYLIKTRGQQVTLSCSPISGHRSVSWYQQTPGQGLQFLFEYFSETQRNKGNFPGRFSGRQFSNSRSEMNVSTLELGDSALYLCASSTETGGKQYFGPGTRLTVT.

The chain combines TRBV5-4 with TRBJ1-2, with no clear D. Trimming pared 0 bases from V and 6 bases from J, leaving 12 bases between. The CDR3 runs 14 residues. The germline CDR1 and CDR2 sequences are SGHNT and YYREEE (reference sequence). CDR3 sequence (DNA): TGTGCCAGCAGCTTGGGGTCAGGATGGGATGGCTACACCTTC. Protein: CASSLGSGWDGYTF.

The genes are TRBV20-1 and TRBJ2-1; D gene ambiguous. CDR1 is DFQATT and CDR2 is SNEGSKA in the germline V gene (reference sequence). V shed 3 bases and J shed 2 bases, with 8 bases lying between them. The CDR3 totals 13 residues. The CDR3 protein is CSASDRPYNEQFF. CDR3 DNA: TGCAGTGCTAGTGACCGTCCCTACAATGAGCAGTTCTTC.

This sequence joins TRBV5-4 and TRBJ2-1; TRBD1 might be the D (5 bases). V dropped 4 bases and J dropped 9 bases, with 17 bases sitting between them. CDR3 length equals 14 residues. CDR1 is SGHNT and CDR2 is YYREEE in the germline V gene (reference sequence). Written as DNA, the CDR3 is TGTGCCAGCAGCCCTTCTCGACAGTCTGGTGAGCAGTTCTTC. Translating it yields CASSPSRQSGEQFF. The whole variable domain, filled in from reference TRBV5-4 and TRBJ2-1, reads ETGVTQSPTHLIKTRGQQVTLRCSSQSGHNTVSWYQQALGQGPQFIFQYYREEENGRGNFPPRFSGLQFPNYSSELNVNALELDDSALYLCASSPSRQSGEQFFGPGTRLTVL.

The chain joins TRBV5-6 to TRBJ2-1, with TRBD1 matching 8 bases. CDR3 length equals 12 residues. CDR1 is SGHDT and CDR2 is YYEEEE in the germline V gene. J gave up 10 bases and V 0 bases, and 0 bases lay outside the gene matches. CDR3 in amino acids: CASSLDRGEQFF. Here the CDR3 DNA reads TGTGCCAGCAGCTTGGACAGGGGGGAGCAGTTCTTC.

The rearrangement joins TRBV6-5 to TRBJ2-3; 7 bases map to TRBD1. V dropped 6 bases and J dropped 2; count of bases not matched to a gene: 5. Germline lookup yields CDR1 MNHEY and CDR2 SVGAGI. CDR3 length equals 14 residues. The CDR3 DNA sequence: TGTGCCAGCAGGATACAGGGGCACACAGATACGCAGTATTTT. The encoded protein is CASRIQGHTDTQYF.

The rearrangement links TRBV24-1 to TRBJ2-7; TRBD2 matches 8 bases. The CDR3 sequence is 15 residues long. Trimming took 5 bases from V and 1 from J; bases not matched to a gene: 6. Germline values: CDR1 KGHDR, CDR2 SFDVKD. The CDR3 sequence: CATSAAAGASYEQYF. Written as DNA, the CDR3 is TGTGCCACCAGTGCCGCAGCGGGGGCTTCCTACGAGCAGTACTTC.

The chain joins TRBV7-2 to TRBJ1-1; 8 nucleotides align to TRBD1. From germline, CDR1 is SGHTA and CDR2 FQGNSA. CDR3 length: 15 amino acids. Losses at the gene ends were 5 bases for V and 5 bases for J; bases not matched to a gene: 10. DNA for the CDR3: TGTGCCAGCAGCCCCCGGGACAGGCGTGAAACTGAAGCTTTCTTT. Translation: CASSPRDRRETEAFF.

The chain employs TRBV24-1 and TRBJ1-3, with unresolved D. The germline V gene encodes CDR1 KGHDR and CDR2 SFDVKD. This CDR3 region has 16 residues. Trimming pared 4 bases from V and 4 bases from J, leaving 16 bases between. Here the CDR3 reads CATSDPRGIGGNTIYF. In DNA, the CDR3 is TGTGCCACCAGTGACCCGCGAGGGATCGGGGGAAACACCATATATTTT.

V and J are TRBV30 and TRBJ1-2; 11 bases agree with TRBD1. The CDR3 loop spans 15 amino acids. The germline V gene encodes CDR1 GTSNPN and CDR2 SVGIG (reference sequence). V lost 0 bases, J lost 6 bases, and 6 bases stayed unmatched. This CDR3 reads CAWSVWDRGLDGYTF. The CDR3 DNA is TGTGCCTGGAGTGTCTGGGACAGGGGGTTGGATGGCTACACCTTC.

The CDR3 DNA reads as TGTGCCAGCAGCAGCCGGACAGGGGGACTCTATGGCTACACCTTC. Protein product: CASSSRTGGLYGYTF. The chain uses TRBV9 and TRBJ1-2; 10 positions agree with TRBD1. With V trimmed by 4 bases and J by 4 bases, 7 bases remained unmatched. This CDR3 has 15 residues. Per the germline V gene, CDR1 is SGDLS and CDR2 is YYNGEE.

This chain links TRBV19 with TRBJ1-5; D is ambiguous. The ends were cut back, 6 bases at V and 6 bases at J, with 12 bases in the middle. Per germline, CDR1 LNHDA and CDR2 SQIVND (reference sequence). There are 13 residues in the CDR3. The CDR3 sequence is CASREGRSQPQHF. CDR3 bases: TGTGCCAGTAGGGAGGGTCGGAGTCAGCCCCAGCATTTT.

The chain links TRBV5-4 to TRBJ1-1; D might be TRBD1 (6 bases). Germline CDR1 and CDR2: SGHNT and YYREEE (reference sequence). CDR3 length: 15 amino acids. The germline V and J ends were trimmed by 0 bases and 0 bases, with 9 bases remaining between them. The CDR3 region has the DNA TGTGCCAGCAGCTTGGGCGGACAGATGAACACTGAAGCTTTCTTT. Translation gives CASSLGGQMNTEAFF.

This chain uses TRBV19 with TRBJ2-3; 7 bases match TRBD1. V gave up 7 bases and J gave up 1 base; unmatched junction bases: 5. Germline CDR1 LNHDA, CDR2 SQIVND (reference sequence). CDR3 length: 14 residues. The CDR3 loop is CASNPGQRTDTQYF. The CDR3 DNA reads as TGTGCCAGTAACCCGGGACAGCGCACAGATACGCAGTATTTT.

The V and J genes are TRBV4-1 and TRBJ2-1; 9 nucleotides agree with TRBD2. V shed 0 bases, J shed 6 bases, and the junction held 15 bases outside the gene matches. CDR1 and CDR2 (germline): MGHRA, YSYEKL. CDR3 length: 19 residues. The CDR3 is CASSQEPRGGARRSNEQFF. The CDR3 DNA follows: TGCGCCAGCAGCCAAGAACCCCGCGGGGGGGCAAGACGCTCCAATGAGCAGTTCTTC.

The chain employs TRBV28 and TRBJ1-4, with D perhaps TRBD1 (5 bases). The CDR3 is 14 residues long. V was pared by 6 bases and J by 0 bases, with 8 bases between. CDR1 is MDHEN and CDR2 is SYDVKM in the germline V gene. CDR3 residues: CASSDSATNEKLFF. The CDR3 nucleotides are TGTGCCAGCAGCGACAGCGCAACTAATGAAAAACTGTTTTTT.

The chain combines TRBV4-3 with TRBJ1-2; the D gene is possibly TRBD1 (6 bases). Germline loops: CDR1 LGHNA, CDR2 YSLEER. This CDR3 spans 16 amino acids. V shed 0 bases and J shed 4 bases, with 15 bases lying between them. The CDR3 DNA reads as TGCGCCAGCAGCCAAGATGGTAACAGGGCGCCCTATGGCTACACCTTC. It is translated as CASSQDGNRAPYGYTF.

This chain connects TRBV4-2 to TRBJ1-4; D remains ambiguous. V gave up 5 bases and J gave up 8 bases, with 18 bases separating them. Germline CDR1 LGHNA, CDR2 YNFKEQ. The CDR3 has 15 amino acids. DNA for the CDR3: TGTGCCAGCAGCTCAACTCTATATTCCTCGGAAAAACTGTTTTTT. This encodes CASSSTLYSSEKLFF.

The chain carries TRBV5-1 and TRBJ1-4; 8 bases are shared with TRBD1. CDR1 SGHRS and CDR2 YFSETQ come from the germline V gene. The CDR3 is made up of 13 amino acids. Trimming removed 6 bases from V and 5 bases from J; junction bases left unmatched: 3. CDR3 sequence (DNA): TGCGCCAGCACTGGACAGGGAAATGAAAAACTGTTTTTT. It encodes CASTGQGNEKLFF.

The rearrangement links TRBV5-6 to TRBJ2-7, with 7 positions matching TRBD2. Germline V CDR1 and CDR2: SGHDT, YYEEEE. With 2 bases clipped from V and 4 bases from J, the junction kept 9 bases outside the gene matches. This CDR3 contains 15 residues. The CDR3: CASSFGGVNGYEQYF. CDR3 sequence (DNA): TGTGCCAGCAGCTTTGGGGGGGTAAACGGATACGAGCAGTACTTC.

The CDR3 DNA sequence: TGCGCCAGCAGCCAAGGAACAGGTTATTACTCCTACAATGAGCAGTTCTTC. Translated, it gives CASSQGTGYYSYNEQFF. This chain connects TRBV4-1 to TRBJ2-1; a weak D match, TRBD1 (5 bases). Germline loops: CDR1 MGHRA, CDR2 YSYEKL. The CDR3 extends over 17 amino acids. The V end was cut by 1 base, the J end by 0 bases, with 13 bases between.

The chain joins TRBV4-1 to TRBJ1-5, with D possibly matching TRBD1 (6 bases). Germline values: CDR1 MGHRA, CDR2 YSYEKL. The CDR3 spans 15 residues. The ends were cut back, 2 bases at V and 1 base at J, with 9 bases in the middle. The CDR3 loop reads CASSQQDRSNQPQHF. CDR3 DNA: TGCGCCAGCAGCCAACAAGACAGGAGCAATCAGCCCCAGCATTTT.